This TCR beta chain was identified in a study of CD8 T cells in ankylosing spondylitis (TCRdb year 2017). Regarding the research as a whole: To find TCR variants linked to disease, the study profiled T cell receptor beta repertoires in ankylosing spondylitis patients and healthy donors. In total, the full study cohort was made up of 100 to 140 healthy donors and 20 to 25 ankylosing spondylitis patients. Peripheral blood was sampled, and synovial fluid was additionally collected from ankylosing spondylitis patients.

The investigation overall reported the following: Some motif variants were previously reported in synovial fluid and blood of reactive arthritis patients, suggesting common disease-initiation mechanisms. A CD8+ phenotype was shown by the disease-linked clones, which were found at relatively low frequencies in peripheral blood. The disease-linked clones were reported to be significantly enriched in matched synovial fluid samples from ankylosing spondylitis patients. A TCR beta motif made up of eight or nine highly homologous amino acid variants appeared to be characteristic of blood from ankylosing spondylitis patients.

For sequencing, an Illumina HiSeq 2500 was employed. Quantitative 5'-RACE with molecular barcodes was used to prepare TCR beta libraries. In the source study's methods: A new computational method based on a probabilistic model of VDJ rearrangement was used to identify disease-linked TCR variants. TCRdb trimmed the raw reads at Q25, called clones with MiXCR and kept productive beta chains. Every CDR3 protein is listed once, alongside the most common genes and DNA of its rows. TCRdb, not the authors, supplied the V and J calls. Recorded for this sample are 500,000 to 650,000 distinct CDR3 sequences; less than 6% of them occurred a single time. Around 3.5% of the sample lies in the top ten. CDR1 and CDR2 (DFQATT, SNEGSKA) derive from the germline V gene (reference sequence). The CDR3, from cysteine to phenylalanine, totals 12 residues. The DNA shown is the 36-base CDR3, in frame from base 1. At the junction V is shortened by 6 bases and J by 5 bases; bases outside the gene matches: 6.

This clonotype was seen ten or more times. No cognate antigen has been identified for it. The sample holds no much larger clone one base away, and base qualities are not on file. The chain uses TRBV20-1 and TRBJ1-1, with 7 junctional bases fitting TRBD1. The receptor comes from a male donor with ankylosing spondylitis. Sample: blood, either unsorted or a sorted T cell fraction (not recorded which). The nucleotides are TGCAGTGCACCGGGACAGTTAACTGAAGCTTTCTTT. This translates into CSAPGQLTEAFF.